The entry that follows covers one T cell receptor beta chain sequence. Its target is not known. This sample was taken from a study of PD-1 blockade in classical Hodgkin lymphoma. Overall study context: Nivolumab was given intravenously to patients at 3 mg/kg every 2 weeks. Study-wide points: Newly diagnosed patients were reported to exhibit reduced baseline TCR diversity relative to healthy donors.

In every patient, relapse followed autologous stem cell transplantation, while exposure to brentuximab vedotin differed. The table came from immunoSEQ multiplex PCR; TCRdb's copy has only in-frame clones and leaves some out. This sample has about 20,000 clones, with approximately 84% found just once. The TCR was taken from a human donor with classical Hodgkin lymphoma. The sequenced sample was peripheral blood mononuclear cells (PBMCs), obtained at baseline.

The CDR3 loop is CASSLPGTGQYF. The CDR3 DNA reads TGTGCCAGCAGCTTACCCGGGACAGGGCAGTATTTT. This chain links TRBV5-5 with TRBJ2-3; the match to TRBD1 covers 8 bases. CDR1 is SGHKS and CDR2 is YYEKEE in the germline V gene (reference sequence). This CDR3 region has 12 residues. The V gene end was trimmed by 2 bases and the J gene end by 11 bases; junction bases not matched to a gene: 4.